The T cell receptor (beta chain) described here comes from a study of T cells in Graves' hyperthyroidism and ophthalmopathy. Patients affected by ophthalmopathy presented a Clinical Activity Score of at least 3, a NOSPECS grade of at least 4, and disease duration below 3 months. The PBMCs were taken from around 10 ml of fresh peripheral blood. What was amplified from RNA transcripts were TCR beta CDR3 regions. Initially, a first-round RT-PCR of the TCR CDR3 employed the HTBI primer set. Each CDR3 protein is one row after TCRdb ran MiXCR on the multiplex PCR reads. Among about 500,000 distinct CDR3 sequences listed, 15% to 20% were seen once. This CDR3 has 13 amino acids. In germline, CDR1 is KGHSH, CDR2 LQKENI. V was shortened by 3 bases and J by 2 bases, with 8 bases between the two germline ends. Study-level results: Most expanded thyroid clonotypes above 0.001 also appeared in blood.

This clonotype was seen repeatedly, ten times or more. Its cognate antigen is unknown. This sequence joins TRBV18 and TRBJ2-7, with a possible D match to TRBD1 (6 bases). Sequencing was done on a sample of blood. The TCR originated in a woman aged 30 to 39 with Graves' ophthalmopathy. The chain's CDR3 is CASSPRQAYEQYF. The CDR3 DNA sequence: TGTGCCAGCTCACCCCGACAGGCCTACGAGCAGTACTTC.